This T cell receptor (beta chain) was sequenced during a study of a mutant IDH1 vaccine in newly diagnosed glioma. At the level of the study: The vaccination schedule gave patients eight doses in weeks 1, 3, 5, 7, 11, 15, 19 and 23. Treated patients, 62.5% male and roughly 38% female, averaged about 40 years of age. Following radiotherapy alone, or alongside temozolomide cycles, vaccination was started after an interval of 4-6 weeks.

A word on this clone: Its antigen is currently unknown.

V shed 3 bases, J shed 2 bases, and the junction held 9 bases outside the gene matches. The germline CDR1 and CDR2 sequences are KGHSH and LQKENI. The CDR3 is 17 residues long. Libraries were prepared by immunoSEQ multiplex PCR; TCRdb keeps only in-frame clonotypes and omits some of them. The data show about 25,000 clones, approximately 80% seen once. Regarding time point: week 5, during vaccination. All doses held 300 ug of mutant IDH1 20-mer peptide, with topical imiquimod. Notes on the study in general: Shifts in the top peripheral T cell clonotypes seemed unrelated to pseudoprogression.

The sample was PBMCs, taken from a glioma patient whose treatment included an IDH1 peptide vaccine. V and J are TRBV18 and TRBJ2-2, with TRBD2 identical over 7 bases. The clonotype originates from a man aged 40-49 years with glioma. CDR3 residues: CASSPRGTSANTGELFF. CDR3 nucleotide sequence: TGTGCCAGCTCACCGAGGGGTACTAGCGCAAACACCGGGGAGCTGTTTTTT.